The clone carrying this T cell receptor (beta chain) has only a few counts. Its cognate antigen is unknown. Sorted naive CD8 T cells, roughly 20,000 to 1,100,000, were sequenced from 10%, 30% or 50% RNA. The authors sorted naive CD8 T cells as CD8+CD4-CCR7+CD45RA+. The CDR3 is made up of 15 amino acids. Germline V gene data show CDR1 as SNHLY and CDR2 as FYNNEI. V gave up 1 base and J gave up 3 bases, with 10 bases separating them. These data come from a study of molecular identifiers for immune sequencing clone quantification. TCRdb reprocessed the PCR reads with MiXCR, giving one entry per CDR3 protein. Among about half a million distinct CDR3 sequences listed, 20% to 25% were seen once. Study observations and caveats: The study found clones above 20 RNA copies held over 99% of effector molecules and under 1% in naive cells. The study reportedly detected spiked Jurkat TCR RNA from one cell among approximately 1 million naive cells.

The J gene is TRBJ1-5, the V gene TRBV2; no reliable D call. Sample: naive CD8+ T cells from blood, with Jurkat cell RNA spiked in. Noted subset: FACS-sorted CD8+CD4-CCR7+CD45RA+ naive T cells. The receptor was derived from a human donor in good health. Some libraries in this study had Jurkat cell RNA spiked in. In DNA, the CDR3 is TGTGCCAGCAGTGAAGGTTACCAGACCAATCAGCCCCAGCATTTT. Its protein is CASSEGYQTNQPQHF.